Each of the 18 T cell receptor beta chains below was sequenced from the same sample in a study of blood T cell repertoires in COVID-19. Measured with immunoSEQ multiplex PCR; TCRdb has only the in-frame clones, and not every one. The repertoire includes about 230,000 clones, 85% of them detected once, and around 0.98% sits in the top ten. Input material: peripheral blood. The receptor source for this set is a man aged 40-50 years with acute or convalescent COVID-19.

The CDR3 here is CASSQDRTPAGYGYTF. CDR3 DNA sequence: TGTGCCAGCAGCCAAGATCGGACACCCGCCGGCTATGGCTACACCTTC. This rearrangement joins TRBV3-1 (or the pseudogene TRBV3-2) to TRBJ1-2; D perhaps matches TRBD1 (5 bases). CDR3 length: 16 amino acids. Per germline, CDR1 LGHDT and CDR2 YNNKEL (reference sequence). V lost 0 bases to trimming and J lost 4 bases, with 15 bases between them.

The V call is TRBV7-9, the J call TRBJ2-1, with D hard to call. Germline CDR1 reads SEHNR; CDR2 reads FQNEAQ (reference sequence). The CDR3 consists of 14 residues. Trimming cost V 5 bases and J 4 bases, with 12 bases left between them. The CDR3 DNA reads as TGTGCCAGCAGCCCAGCAGGCAGATACAATGAGCAGTTCTTC. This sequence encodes CASSPAGRYNEQFF.

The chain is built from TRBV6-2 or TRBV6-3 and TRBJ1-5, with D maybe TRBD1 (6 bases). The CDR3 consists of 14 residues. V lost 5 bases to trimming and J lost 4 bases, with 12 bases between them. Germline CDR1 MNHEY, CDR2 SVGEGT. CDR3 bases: TGTGCCAGCAGTCCCGACAGGAGGAATCAGCCCCAGCATTTT. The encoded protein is CASSPDRRNQPQHF.

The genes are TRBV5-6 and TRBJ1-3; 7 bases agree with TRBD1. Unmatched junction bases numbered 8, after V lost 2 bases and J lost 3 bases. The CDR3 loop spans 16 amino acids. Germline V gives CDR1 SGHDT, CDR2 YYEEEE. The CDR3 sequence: CASSFSPTGVGNTIYF. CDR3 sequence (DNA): TGTGCCAGCAGCTTTTCCCCTACAGGGGTTGGAAACACCATATATTTT.

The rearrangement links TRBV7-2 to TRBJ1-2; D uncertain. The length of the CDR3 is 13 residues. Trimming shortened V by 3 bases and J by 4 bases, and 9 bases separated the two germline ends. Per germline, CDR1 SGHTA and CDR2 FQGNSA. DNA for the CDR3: TGTGCCAGCAGCTTTATACCAGGCTATGGCTACACCTTC. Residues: CASSFIPGYGYTF.

This CDR3 is CASSFNAGSGNTIYF. The CDR3 DNA sequence: TGCGCCAGCAGCTTCAACGCGGGGTCTGGAAACACCATATATTTT. The rearrangement uses TRBV5-1 and TRBJ1-3; unclear D gene. This CDR3 has 15 amino acids. Germline lookup yields CDR1 SGHRS and CDR2 YFSETQ. Trimming removed 2 bases at V and 1 base at J, with 10 bases between.

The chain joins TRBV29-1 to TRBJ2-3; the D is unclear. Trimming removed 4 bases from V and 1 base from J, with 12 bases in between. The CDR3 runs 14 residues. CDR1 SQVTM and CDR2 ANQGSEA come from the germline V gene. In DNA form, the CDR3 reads TGCAGCGTTGTGATAAATCTACGCACAGATACGCAGTATTTT. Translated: CSVVINLRTDTQYF.

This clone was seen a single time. CDR3 sequence: CAISGQGSNQPQHF. The CDR3 DNA reads as TGTGCCATCAGTGGTCAGGGAAGCAATCAGCCCCAGCATTTT. V and J are TRBV10-3 and TRBJ1-5; a weak D match, TRBD1 (5 bases). CDR3 length equals 14 residues. CDR1 and CDR2 from the germline V gene are ENHRY and SYGVKD. Trimming pared 4 bases from V and 1 base from J, leaving 8 bases between.

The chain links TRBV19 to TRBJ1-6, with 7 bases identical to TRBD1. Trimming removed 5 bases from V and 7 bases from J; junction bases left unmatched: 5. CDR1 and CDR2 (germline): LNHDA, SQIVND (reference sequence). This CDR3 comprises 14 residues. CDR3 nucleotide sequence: TGTGCCAGTAGTTCCAGACAGGGCAATTCACCCCTCCACTTT. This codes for CASSSRQGNSPLHF. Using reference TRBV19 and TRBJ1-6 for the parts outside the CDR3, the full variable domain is DGGITQSPKYLFRKEGQNVTLSCEQNLNHDAMYWYRQDPGQGLRLIYYSQIVNDFQKGDIAEGYSVSREKKESFPLTVTSAQKNPTAFYLCASSSRQGNSPLHFGNGTRLTVT.

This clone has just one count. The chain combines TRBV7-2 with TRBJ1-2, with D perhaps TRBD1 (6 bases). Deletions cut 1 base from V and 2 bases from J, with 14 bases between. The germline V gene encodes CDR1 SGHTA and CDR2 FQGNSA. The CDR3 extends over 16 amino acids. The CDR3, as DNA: TGTGCCAGCAGCTTAGATTCAGGGGTTCCCAACTATGGCTACACCTTC. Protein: CASSLDSGVPNYGYTF.

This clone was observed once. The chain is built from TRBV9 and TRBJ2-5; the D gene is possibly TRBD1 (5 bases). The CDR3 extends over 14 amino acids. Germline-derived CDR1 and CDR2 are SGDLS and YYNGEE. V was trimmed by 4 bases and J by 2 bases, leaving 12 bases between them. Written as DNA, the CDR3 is TGTGCCAGCAGCCCAGACAGAAAACAAGAGACCCAGTACTTC. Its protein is CASSPDRKQETQYF.

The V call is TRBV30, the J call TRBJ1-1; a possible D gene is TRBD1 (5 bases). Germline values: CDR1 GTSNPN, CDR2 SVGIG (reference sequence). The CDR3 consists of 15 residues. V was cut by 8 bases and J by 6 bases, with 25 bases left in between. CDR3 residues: CAVSWTGLYPPEAFF. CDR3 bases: TGTGCCGTATCCTGGACGGGACTCTACCCCCCTGAAGCTTTCTTT.

The CDR3 sequence: CATSTGVFQPQHF. DNA of the CDR3: TGTGCCACCAGTACAGGGGTCTTTCAGCCCCAGCATTTT. The chain uses TRBV24-1 and TRBJ1-5, with 7 bases fitting TRBD1. CDR1 KGHDR and CDR2 SFDVKD come from the germline V gene. The V segment lost 6 bases and the J segment 6 bases; nucleotides outside the gene matches: 4. The CDR3 loop spans 13 amino acids.

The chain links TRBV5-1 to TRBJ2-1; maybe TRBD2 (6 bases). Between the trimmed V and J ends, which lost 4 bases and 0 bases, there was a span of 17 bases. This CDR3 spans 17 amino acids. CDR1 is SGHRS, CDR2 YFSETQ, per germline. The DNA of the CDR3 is TGCGCCAGCAGCCTGGGGGGTCGGGGTCGCTCCTACAATGAGCAGTTCTTC. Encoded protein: CASSLGGRGRSYNEQFF.

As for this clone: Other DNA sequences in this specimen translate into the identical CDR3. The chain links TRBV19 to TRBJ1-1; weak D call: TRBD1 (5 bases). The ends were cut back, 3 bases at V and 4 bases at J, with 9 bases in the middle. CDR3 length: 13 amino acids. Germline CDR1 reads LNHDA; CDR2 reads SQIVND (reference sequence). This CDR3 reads CASSIRGGTEAFF. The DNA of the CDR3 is TGTGCCAGTAGTATCCGCGGGGGCACTGAAGCTTTCTTT.

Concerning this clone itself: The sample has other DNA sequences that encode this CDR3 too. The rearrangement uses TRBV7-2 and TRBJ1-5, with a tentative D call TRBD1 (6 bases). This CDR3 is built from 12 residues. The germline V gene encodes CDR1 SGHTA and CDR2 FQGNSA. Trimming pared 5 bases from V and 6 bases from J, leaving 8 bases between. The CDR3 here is CASSLRGQPQHF. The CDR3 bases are TGTGCCAGCAGCCTCAGGGGTCAGCCCCAGCATTTT.

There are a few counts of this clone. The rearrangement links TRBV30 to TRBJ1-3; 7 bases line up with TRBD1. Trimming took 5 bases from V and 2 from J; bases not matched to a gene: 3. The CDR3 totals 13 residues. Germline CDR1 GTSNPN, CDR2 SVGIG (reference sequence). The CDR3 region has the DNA TGTGCCTGGTCGACAGGGCCTGGAAACACCATATATTTT. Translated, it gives CAWSTGPGNTIYF. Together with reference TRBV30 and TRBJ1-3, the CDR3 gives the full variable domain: SQTIHQWPATLVQPVGSPLSLECTVEGTSNPNLYWYRQAAGRGLQLLFYSVGIGQISSEVPQNLSASRPQDRQFILSSKKLLLSDSGFYLCAWSTGPGNTIYFGEGSWLTVV.

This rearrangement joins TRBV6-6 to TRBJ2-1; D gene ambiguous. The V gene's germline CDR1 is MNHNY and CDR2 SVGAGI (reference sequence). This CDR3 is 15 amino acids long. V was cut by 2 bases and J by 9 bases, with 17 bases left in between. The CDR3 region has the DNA TGTGCCAGCAGTTACGCGGTCAGATATTCGGGTGAGCAGTTCTTC. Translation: CASSYAVRYSGEQFF.